These 27 T cell receptor beta chains were all obtained from the same sample, sequenced in a study of shared clonotypes between healthy human individuals. Data came from immunoSEQ multiplex PCR; TCRdb stores just in-frame clones and leaves some out. The sample consists of about 480,000 clones, about three quarters of them appearing once. Material: PBMCs. All receptors come from a woman between 40 and 50 years old in good health. Some clones in this sample may be carry-over from other donors' samples.

The chain employs TRBV5-1 and TRBJ1-1; D possibly corresponds to TRBD1 (5 bases). Germline V CDR1 and CDR2: SGHRS, YFSETQ. The CDR3 is made up of 16 amino acids. V lost 0 bases and J 0 bases, leaving 12 bases between the germline ends. The CDR3 DNA reads TGCGCCAGCAGCTTGGAGGGGTCGGGGGTGAACACTGAAGCTTTCTTT. This gives the protein CASSLEGSGVNTEAFF.

The chain links TRBV7-2 to TRBJ2-4; TRBD1 might be the D (6 bases). CDR1 and CDR2 (germline): SGHTA, FQGNSA. The CDR3 extends over 14 amino acids. Trimming pared 1 base from V and 8 bases from J, leaving 12 bases between. The CDR3 DNA follows: TGTGCCAGCAGCTTAGACAGGGTAGTCGACATTCAGTACTTC. Translating gives CASSLDRVVDIQYF.

The J gene is TRBJ1-2, the V gene TRBV7-2; D perhaps matches TRBD1 (5 bases). CDR3 length: 13 amino acids. Germline CDR1 is SGHTA and CDR2 is FQGNSA. The germline V and J ends were trimmed by 5 bases and 4 bases, with 11 bases remaining between them. Written as DNA, the CDR3 is TGTGCCAGCAGCACCGACAGCTTCTATGGCTACACCTTC. Translating gives CASSTDSFYGYTF.

The J gene is TRBJ2-6, the V gene TRBV6-5, with D tentatively TRBD1 (5 bases). CDR1 is MNHEY and CDR2 is SVGAGI in the germline V gene. CDR3 length: 15 amino acids. Trimming removed 4 bases at V and 2 bases at J, with 9 bases between. Written as DNA, the CDR3 is TGTGCCAGCAGTTTTCAGGGTGCTGGGGCCAACGTCCTGACTTTC. Translating gives CASSFQGAGANVLTF.

The chain employs TRBV11-3 and TRBJ2-1; 10 positions agree with TRBD2. Germline V gene data show CDR1 as SGHNT and CDR2 as YENEEA. This CDR3 region has 16 residues. The V gene end was trimmed by 2 bases and the J gene end by 5 bases; junction bases not matched to a gene: 6. CDR3 sequence: CASSLRAGGSNNEQFF. Here the CDR3 DNA reads TGTGCCAGCAGCTTAAGAGCGGGAGGGTCCAACAATGAGCAGTTCTTC.

This clone was seen a single time. This chain links TRBV5-5 with TRBJ2-7; D not certain. From germline, CDR1 is SGHKS and CDR2 YYEKEE (reference sequence). The CDR3 runs to 16 residues. V lost 1 base to trimming and J lost 7 bases, with 21 bases between them. The CDR3 bases are TGTGCCAGCAGCTTGCCGGGTTTTGGAACTAACCGAGAGCAGTACTTC. This encodes CASSLPGFGTNREQYF.

The chain recombines TRBV6-5 with TRBJ1-4; D remains unclear. Per the germline V gene, CDR1 is MNHEY and CDR2 is SVGAGI. Deletions cut 6 bases from V and 7 bases from J, with 9 bases between. This CDR3 is built from 12 residues. The CDR3: CASRDGLEKLFF. CDR3 coding DNA: TGTGCCAGCAGGGACGGACTTGAAAAACTGTTTTTT.

The rearrangement uses TRBV27 and TRBJ2-3; D is undetermined. The CDR3 spans 13 residues. V lost 4 bases to trimming and J lost 3 bases, with 8 bases between them. Germline CDR1 and CDR2: MNHEY and SMNVEV (reference sequence). CDR3 nucleotide sequence: TGTGCCAGCAGTTCCGGAAGAACAGATACGCAGTATTTT. It yields the protein CASSSGRTDTQYF.

About this clone itself: Different DNA sequences within this sample yield the same CDR3. The rearrangement joins TRBV11-3 to TRBJ2-3, with D hard to call. Germline CDR1 is SGHNT and CDR2 is YENEEA. Deletions cut 5 bases from V and 2 bases from J, with 5 bases between. The CDR3 is 12 amino acids. As DNA, the CDR3 is TGTGCCAGCAGCCCGTCCACAGATACGCAGTATTTT. Protein: CASSPSTDTQYF.

The V call is TRBV20-1, the J call TRBJ1-4, with D perhaps matching TRBD1 (6 bases). This CDR3 spans 11 amino acids. The V gene's germline CDR1 is DFQATT and CDR2 SNEGSKA (reference sequence). Trimming removed 6 bases at V and 7 bases at J, with 9 bases between. The CDR3 bases are TGCAGTGCCCCGACAGGTGAAAAACTGTTTTTT. As protein: CSAPTGEKLFF.

V gene TRBV5-1 combines with J gene TRBJ2-3; 7 bases fit TRBD2. V trimming: 1 base; J trimming: 5 bases; junction bases outside the gene matches: 13. CDR1 and CDR2 (germline): SGHRS, YFSETQ. The CDR3 contains 17 residues. For the CDR3, the DNA is TGCGCCAGCAGCTTGTTGGCTAGCGGACCGGCAGGAGATACGCAGTATTTT. It yields the protein CASSLLASGPAGDTQYF.

V and J are TRBV11-2 and TRBJ2-1; 8 positions agree with TRBD1. The CDR3 is made up of 13 amino acids. Germline V gene sequence: CDR1 SGHAT, CDR2 FQNNGV. J was trimmed by 9 bases and V by 5 bases; bases with no gene match: 6. The CDR3 DNA follows: TGTGCCAGCAGCGCCGGGACAGGCGGTGAGCAGTTCTTC. Translating it yields CASSAGTGGEQFF.

This chain uses TRBV14 with TRBJ2-3; 8 bases map to TRBD2. CDR1 is SGHDN and CDR2 is FVKESK in the germline V gene. Trimming at V came to 4 bases and at J to 2 bases, leaving 5 bases not matched to a gene. CDR3 length: 15 amino acids. The CDR3 nucleotides are TGTGCCAGCAGCCTTACTAGCGGCATCACAGATACGCAGTATTTT. Its translation is CASSLTSGITDTQYF.

In its sample, this clone was seen a few times. The rearrangement links TRBV6-1 to TRBJ2-5; a possible D gene is TRBD2 (7 bases). This CDR3 region has 15 residues. V lost 5 bases, J lost 4 bases, and 17 bases lay in between. The germline CDR1 and CDR2 sequences are MNHNS and SASEGT. The CDR3 bases are TGTGCCAGCAGTCCTCAGGGAGGGGGTGGAGAGACCCAGTACTTC. As protein: CASSPQGGGGETQYF.

The CDR3 region is CASSLMSGLPTDTQYF. CDR3 nucleotide sequence: TGTGCCAGCAGTTTAATGAGCGGGCTACCCACAGATACGCAGTATTTT. V gene TRBV27 combines with J gene TRBJ2-3, with TRBD2 as a possible D gene (6 bases). The CDR3 totals 16 residues. V was clipped by 2 bases and J by 2 bases, with 14 bases between them. Germline V gene sequence: CDR1 MNHEY, CDR2 SMNVEV (reference sequence).

The chain employs TRBV5-6 and TRBJ2-2; TRBD2 might be the D (5 bases). The CDR3 consists of 15 residues. Per germline, CDR1 SGHDT and CDR2 YYEEEE. Trimming cost V 0 bases and J 1 base, with 7 bases left between them. The CDR3 sequence: CASSLGLRNTGELFF. The CDR3 DNA is TGTGCCAGCAGCTTGGGACTAAGGAACACCGGGGAGCTGTTTTTT.

The chain combines TRBV7-9 with TRBJ1-1, with D perhaps matching TRBD1 (5 bases). Germline V gives CDR1 SEHNR, CDR2 FQNEAQ (reference sequence). The CDR3 covers 13 residues. V was shortened by 0 bases and J by 4 bases, with 6 bases between the two germline ends. The CDR3 is CASSLARATEAFF. In DNA, the CDR3 is TGTGCCAGCAGCTTAGCCAGGGCCACTGAAGCTTTCTTT.

The chain has TRBV27 and TRBJ1-5, with D perhaps matching TRBD1 (5 bases). The germline V gene has CDR1 MNHEY and CDR2 SMNVEV (reference sequence). Trimming removed 2 bases from V and 5 bases from J, with 10 bases in between. The CDR3 has 14 residues. CDR3 nucleotide sequence: TGTGCCAGCAGTTTACAGGGAGCCTATCAGCCCCAGCATTTT. Translating it yields CASSLQGAYQPQHF.

With respect to this clone: The sample has other DNA sequences that encode this CDR3 too. The rearrangement uses TRBV27 and TRBJ2-7; 10 bases line up with TRBD1. The ends lost 2 bases at V and 4 bases at J; junction bases unmatched: 2. Germline CDR1 MNHEY, CDR2 SMNVEV (reference sequence). The CDR3 has 14 amino acids. The CDR3 nucleotides are TGTGCCAGCAGTTTAGGGGACAGGGGTTACGAGCAGTACTTC. Its translation is CASSLGDRGYEQYF.

This clone appeared once. Other nucleotide sequences in the sample specify the same CDR3. The CDR3: CASSHTDTQYF. The CDR3 bases are TGTGCCAGCAGCCATACAGATACGCAGTATTTT. This rearrangement joins TRBV14 to TRBJ2-3; no clear D. The CDR3 contains 11 residues. The germline gives CDR1 SGHDN, CDR2 FVKESK. V was cut by 3 bases and J by 3 bases, with 1 base left in between.

The chain carries TRBV2 and TRBJ1-2; a possible D gene is TRBD1 (5 bases). Per germline, CDR1 SNHLY and CDR2 FYNNEI. Between the trimmed V and J ends, which lost 1 base and 9 bases, there was a span of 9 bases. This CDR3 is 12 amino acids long. The CDR3 sequence: CASSEGRVSYTF. DNA of the CDR3: TGTGCCAGCAGTGAAGGCAGGGTTAGCTACACCTTC.

The chain recombines TRBV15 with TRBJ2-7; D possibly corresponds to TRBD2 (5 bases). In germline, CDR1 is LNHNV, CDR2 YYDKDF (reference sequence). The CDR3 is made up of 13 amino acids. With 0 bases removed from V and 4 bases from J, the gap between germline ends came to 7 bases. The CDR3: CATSRDSGYEQYF. DNA for the CDR3: TGTGCCACCAGCAGAGATTCGGGATACGAGCAGTACTTC.

The V call is TRBV15, the J call TRBJ2-1; D possibly matches TRBD1 or TRBD2 (5 bases each). Germline loops: CDR1 LNHNV, CDR2 YYDKDF (reference sequence). The germline V and J ends were trimmed by 1 base and 6 bases, with 16 bases remaining between them. This CDR3 is built from 16 residues. The CDR3 sequence: CATSRGTFGTTNEQFF. CDR3 DNA: TGTGCCACCAGCAGAGGGACCTTCGGGACCACCAATGAGCAGTTCTTC.

V gene TRBV18 combines with J gene TRBJ2-2, with 9 bases that match TRBD2. V shed 0 bases and J 4 bases; nucleotides not matched to a gene: 3. This CDR3 contains 16 residues. Germline values: CDR1 KGHSH, CDR2 LQKENI. Written as DNA, the CDR3 is TGTGCCAGCTCACCACCTAGCGGGAGCATCACCGGGGAGCTGTTTTTT. Translated, it gives CASSPPSGSITGELFF.

The V and J genes are TRBV10-1 and TRBJ2-3; TRBD2 aligns across 7 bases. Trimming removed 2 bases from V and 4 bases from J; junction bases left unmatched: 3. This CDR3 region has 14 residues. Germline-derived CDR1 and CDR2 are WNHNN and SYGVQD (reference sequence). CDR3 sequence (DNA): TGCGCCAGCAGTGAGGTGGGAGGGTCAGATACGCAGTATTTT. This codes for CASSEVGGSDTQYF.

The chain links TRBV18 to TRBJ2-3; D remains unclear. Trimming took 6 bases from V and 4 from J, leaving 8 bases between them. This CDR3 has 12 amino acids. CDR1 is KGHSH and CDR2 is LQKENI in the germline V gene. The CDR3 nucleotides read TGTGCCAGCTCGCCCGAGGCAGATACGCAGTATTTT. This translates into CASSPEADTQYF.

This clone was observed a handful of times. The chain employs TRBV5-6 and TRBJ1-5; 12 bases align to TRBD1. From germline, CDR1 is SGHDT and CDR2 YYEEEE. This CDR3 has 14 amino acids. Trimming took 7 bases from V and 3 from J; bases not matched to a gene: 2. DNA for the CDR3: TGTGCCAGCGGGACAGGGGGCCTCAATCAGCCCCAGCATTTT. This sequence encodes CASGTGGLNQPQHF.